This T cell receptor beta chain was recorded in a study of tumor-infiltrating T cells and Merkel cell polyomavirus. About the study: The T cells studied were CD8+ and recognized the Merkel cell polyomavirus KLL epitope. Study-level results: A roughly 1.7-18% tumor fraction of KLL-specific T cells predicted better MCC-specific survival than 0-0.14%.

A single count supports this clone. Antigen unknown. Profiled with immunoSEQ multiplex PCR; TCRdb holds only in-frame clones, not every one. The table shows some 25,000 clones, with around 90% occurring only once. This CDR3 is built from 14 residues. Trimming removed 0 bases from V and 0 bases from J, with 3 bases in between. The V gene's germline CDR1 is LGHNA and CDR2 YNFKEQ. Every patient's tumor was robustly positive for Merkel cell polyomavirus Large T antigen on immunohistochemistry. Sequenced sample: lymph node tissue. This receptor was identified in a man in his forties or fifties with Merkel cell carcinoma. The chain carries TRBV4-2 and TRBJ1-5, with no clear D. CDR3 in amino acids: CASSQDSSNQPQHF. The CDR3 nucleotides are TGTGCCAGCAGCCAAGACAGTAGCAATCAGCCCCAGCATTTT.